This entry lists 23 T cell receptor beta chains sequenced from one sample in a study of a mutant IDH1 vaccine in newly diagnosed glioma. Their antigens remain unidentified. Time point denoted: week 35, safety follow-up. Topical imiquimod was applied with each vaccine dose, which held 300 ug of mutant IDH1 20-mer peptide. Profiling relied on immunoSEQ multiplex PCR, and the TCRdb table lists in-frame clones only, not all of them. The sample has tens of thousands of clones, 88% seen once. The sample in question was PBMCs, obtained from a glioma patient whose treatment included an IDH1 peptide vaccine. The receptor set was obtained from a woman aged 40 to 50 with glioma.

The V call is TRBV6-5, the J call TRBJ1-2; D might be TRBD1 (6 bases). The CDR3 is made up of 12 amino acids. V shed 8 bases and J shed 5 bases, with 12 bases lying between them. Germline V CDR1 and CDR2: MNHEY, SVGAGI. The CDR3: CASHGGAYGYTF. The CDR3 DNA reads as TGTGCCAGCCATGGGGGGGCTTATGGCTACACCTTC.

The rearrangement links TRBV6-1 to TRBJ2-7, with TRBD1 matching 9 bases. Germline assignment: CDR1 MNHNS and CDR2 SASEGT. The CDR3 spans 14 residues. Unmatched junction bases numbered 7, after V lost 8 bases and J lost 2 bases. The CDR3 spells CASGRTGETYEQYF. Here the CDR3 DNA reads TGTGCCAGCGGCCGGACAGGGGAGACCTACGAGCAGTACTTC.

The chain carries TRBV19 and TRBJ2-7, with TRBD2 matching over 9 bases. The CDR3 covers 15 residues. Per the germline V gene, CDR1 is LNHDA and CDR2 is SQIVND (reference sequence). Unmatched junction bases numbered 5, after V lost 1 base and J lost 4 bases. As DNA, the CDR3 is TGTGCCAGTAGTATAGCCGCGGGAGGGCCATACGAGCAGTACTTC. It translates to CASSIAAGGPYEQYF.

J is TRBJ2-5 and V is TRBV28; D is ambiguous. Germline V gene lookup returns CDR1 MDHEN and CDR2 SYDVKM. The germline V and J ends were trimmed by 3 bases and 0 bases, with 2 bases remaining between them. CDR3 length: 12 residues. CDR3 coding DNA: TGTGCCAGCAGTTTGCACCAAGAGACCCAGTACTTC. Amino acid sequence: CASSLHQETQYF.

The chain is built from TRBV7-2 and TRBJ2-5, with no clear D. In germline, CDR1 is SGHTA, CDR2 FQGNSA. The CDR3 contains 14 residues. Trimming left V 5 bases short and J 2 bases short, with 12 bases between. CDR3 residues: CASSPVNSQETQYF. CDR3 bases: TGTGCCAGCAGCCCTGTTAACAGTCAAGAGACCCAGTACTTC.

The V call is TRBV10-3, the J call TRBJ2-5; 9 bases are shared with TRBD2. CDR1 ENHRY and CDR2 SYGVKD come from the germline V gene. CDR3 length: 14 amino acids. Trimming at V came to 7 bases and at J to 3 bases, leaving 6 bases not matched to a gene. The CDR3 nucleotides are TGTGCCATCAAGGCTAGCGGGGATAAAGAGACCCAGTACTTC. This codes for CAIKASGDKETQYF.

The V and J genes are TRBV11-1 and TRBJ2-2; D may be TRBD2 (6 bases). Germline assignment: CDR1 SGHAT and CDR2 FQDESV (reference sequence). The CDR3 is 13 amino acids. In nucleotides, the CDR3 is TGTGCGGTAAAGGAGGGAGACACCGGGGAGCTGTTTTTT. The encoded protein is CAVKEGDTGELFF.

This chain links TRBV2 with TRBJ2-5; D gene unclear. CDR1 is SNHLY and CDR2 is FYNNEI in the germline V gene. The CDR3 is made up of 12 amino acids. The V and J ends lost 3 bases and 5 bases respectively, with 7 bases between them. CDR3 amino acids: CASSDPLETQYF. CDR3 nucleotides: TGTGCCAGCAGTGACCCACTGGAGACCCAGTACTTC.

The chain employs TRBV6-5 and TRBJ2-1; D uncertain. This CDR3 is built from 13 residues. V shed 2 bases and J shed 9 bases, with 11 bases lying between them. Germline CDR1 and CDR2: MNHEY and SVGAGI. CDR3 sequence (DNA): TGTGCCAGCAGTTACCCCGAGATGGGTGAGCAGTTCTTC. Translation: CASSYPEMGEQFF.

The chain couples TRBV10-1 to TRBJ2-5; 7 bases match TRBD1. The CDR3 has 15 residues. Per germline, CDR1 WNHNN and CDR2 SYGVQD (reference sequence). Trimming cost V 3 bases and J 3 bases; bases outside gene matches: 7. This chain's CDR3 is CASSERVTGEETQYF. The CDR3 DNA reads as TGCGCCAGCAGTGAAAGGGTAACAGGGGAAGAGACCCAGTACTTC.

This rearrangement joins TRBV7-3 to TRBJ2-5; D not resolved. Per the germline V gene, CDR1 is SGHTA and CDR2 is FQGTGA. The length of the CDR3 is 13 residues. The ends were cut back, 2 bases at V and 2 bases at J, with 6 bases in the middle. The CDR3 reads CASSLSRQETQYF. CDR3 nucleotides: TGTGCCAGCAGCTTATCCAGGCAAGAGACCCAGTACTTC.

The chain uses TRBV6-5 and TRBJ2-5; D call uncertain. Trimming took 0 bases from V and 4 from J, leaving 9 bases between them. The CDR3 covers 14 residues. Germline CDR1 and CDR2: MNHEY and SVGAGI. The CDR3 is CASSYSGRRETQYF. CDR3 in DNA: TGTGCCAGCAGTTACTCGGGCCGAAGAGAGACCCAGTACTTC.

The chain has TRBV6-4 and TRBJ2-3, with 9 bases identical to TRBD2. V was pared by 4 bases and J by 3 bases, with 5 bases of the junction left unmatched. The CDR3 runs to 15 residues. Germline CDR1 MRHNA, CDR2 SNTAGT. The CDR3 nucleotides are TGTGCCAGCAGTGTGAGCGGGGGGCCAACAGATACGCAGTATTTT. It specifies CASSVSGGPTDTQYF.

Of note for this clone: At one end the junction does not follow the germline gene, possibly because of a read error. The chain joins TRBV7-2 to TRBJ1-6; D uncertain. The V gene's germline CDR1 is SGHTA and CDR2 FQGNSA. This CDR3 has 16 amino acids. This chain's CDR3 is CASTLNGVLNNSPLHF. The CDR3 DNA is TGTGCCAGCACCTTAAACGGGGTCCTAAATAATTCACCCCTCCACTTT.

This chain uses TRBV4-2 with TRBJ1-2, with 7 positions matching TRBD1. V lost 4 bases and J lost 4; bases outside the gene matches: 3. The CDR3 spans 13 residues. Germline V gene sequence: CDR1 LGHNA, CDR2 YNFKEQ. CDR3 nucleotides: TGTGCCAGCAGCCCGCGGGACAGCTATGGCTACACCTTC. Its protein product is CASSPRDSYGYTF.

The table lists this clone with a count of one. The gene calls are TRBV19 and TRBJ1-3, with 7 positions matching TRBD1. Germline trimming cut 3 bases from V and 11 bases from J; bases unmatched to any gene: 10. The CDR3 runs 14 residues. Germline V gene lookup returns CDR1 LNHDA and CDR2 SQIVND (reference sequence). The CDR3 nucleotides read TGTGCCAGTAGTATCCGGGACAGACCTGATTCCATATATTTT. Amino acids: CASSIRDRPDSIYF.

V usage is TRBV28 and J usage is TRBJ2-7; D might be TRBD2 (6 bases). The CDR3 consists of 12 residues. Germline CDR1 and CDR2: MDHEN and SYDVKM. The ends were cut back, 7 bases at V and 5 bases at J, with 12 bases in the middle. The CDR3 region is CASKEGNHEQYF. Here the CDR3 DNA reads TGTGCCAGCAAGGAGGGGAACCACGAGCAGTACTTC.

This clone was counted a single time. The chain couples TRBV6-1 to TRBJ1-1; D is perhaps TRBD1 (6 bases). V lost 6 bases and J lost 1, with 9 bases in between. Germline CDR1 and CDR2: MNHNS and SASEGT. This CDR3 is built from 13 residues. In DNA, the CDR3 is TGTGCCAGCAGGTTGACAGGGAACACTGAAGCTTTCTTT. Protein product: CASRLTGNTEAFF.

V and J are TRBV7-2 and TRBJ2-7, with D maybe TRBD2 (6 bases). Trimming shortened V by 5 bases and J by 2 bases, and 10 bases separated the two germline ends. The CDR3 totals 13 residues. Germline assignment: CDR1 SGHTA and CDR2 FQGNSA. DNA for the CDR3: TGTGCCAGCAGCCCCCGGGAGCCCTACGAGCAGTACTTC. Translating it yields CASSPREPYEQYF.

V and J are TRBV5-1 and TRBJ2-1; 8 bases are a match to TRBD2. This CDR3 spans 15 amino acids. Germline V gives CDR1 SGHRS, CDR2 YFSETQ. Germline trimming cut 4 bases from V and 9 bases from J; bases unmatched to any gene: 12. CDR3 amino acids: CASSLEPRGGSEQFF. The CDR3 nucleotides are TGCGCCAGCAGCCTCGAGCCCCGGGGGGGAAGTGAGCAGTTCTTC. The entire variable domain, with the rest obtained from reference TRBV5-1 and TRBJ2-1, is as follows: KAGVTQTPRYLIKTRGQQVTLSCSPISGHRSVSWYQQTPGQGLQFLFEYFSETQRNKGNFPGRFSGRQFSNSRSEMNVSTLELGDSALYLCASSLEPRGGSEQFFGPGTRLTVL.

The chain employs TRBV6-5 and TRBJ2-2, with a tentative D call TRBD2 (5 bases). There are 16 residues in the CDR3. Trimming cost V 4 bases and J 8 bases, with 20 bases left between them. Germline CDR1 MNHEY, CDR2 SVGAGI. The CDR3 DNA is TGTGCCAGCAGTTCCCCGGACTTAACACGAATGGGGGAGCTGTTTTTT. Its translation is CASSSPDLTRMGELFF.

This clone has a single count. The chain is built from TRBV9 and TRBJ2-7; 11 bases align to TRBD2. CDR1 and CDR2 (germline): SGDLS, YYNGEE. This CDR3 spans 17 amino acids. The V gene end was trimmed by 0 bases and the J gene end by 1 base; junction bases not matched to a gene: 6. CDR3 nucleotide sequence: TGTGCCAGCAGCGTAGAAAGGGGGACTAGCGGTTCCTACGAGCAGTACTTC. This gives the protein CASSVERGTSGSYEQYF.

The chain is built from TRBV7-9 and TRBJ1-1, with a possible D match to TRBD1 (5 bases). V lost 7 bases to trimming and J lost 5 bases, with 17 bases between them. The V gene's germline CDR1 is SEHNR and CDR2 FQNEAQ (reference sequence). The CDR3 has 14 residues. CDR3 nucleotide sequence: TGTGCCAGCACCCGATCAGGGCGGGGGACTGAAGCTTTCTTT. Its protein is CASTRSGRGTEAFF.